The 21 T cell receptor beta chains below come from one sample, sequenced in a study of blood T cell repertoires in COVID-19 (dated by TCRdb to 2020 to 2021). To prepare the library, the immunoSEQ multiplex PCR assay was applied. TCRdb stores this immuneACCESS table with in-frame sequences only. Part of the clones is absent; in the studies checked, under half of the shortfall reflects unresolved V genes, and no reason is known for the rest. This sample comprises roughly 250,000 clones, 70% to 90% of them detected only once. 2% to 2.5% of the sample rests with the top ten. The material sequenced was peripheral blood. The receptors were gathered from a woman aged 40 to 55 who had recovered from COVID-19.

The CDR3 nucleotides read TGTGCCAGCAGTCCCCGACAGGGCTCTGGAAACACCATATATTTT. This translates into CASSPRQGSGNTIYF. The J gene is TRBJ1-3, the V gene TRBV6-5; TRBD1 agrees at 7 bases. After removal of 5 bases from V and 0 bases from J, the junction contained 4 bases not matched to a gene. This CDR3 region has 15 residues. CDR1 and CDR2 (germline): MNHEY, SVGAGI.

This sequence joins TRBV29-1 and TRBJ1-4, with D perhaps TRBD1 (5 bases). The germline CDR1 and CDR2 sequences are SQVTM and ANQGSEA. Trimming cost V 0 bases and J 8 bases, with 7 bases left between them. The CDR3 sequence is 12 residues long. CDR3 DNA: TGCAGCGTTGAAGATCACAGGGAAAAACTGTTTTTT. It yields the protein CSVEDHREKLFF.

This chain links TRBV2 with TRBJ2-6; D call uncertain. The CDR3 totals 13 residues. Trimming took 3 bases from V and 5 from J, leaving 5 bases between them. Germline V gives CDR1 SNHLY, CDR2 FYNNEI. CDR3 protein: CASSDPWANVLTF. The CDR3 nucleotides are TGTGCCAGCAGTGACCCGTGGGCCAACGTCCTGACTTTC.

This chain links TRBV4-3 with TRBJ2-2, with 10 nucleotides matching TRBD2. Trimming took 1 base from V and 0 from J; bases not matched to a gene: 8. Germline V gene lookup returns CDR1 LGHNA and CDR2 YSLEER. This CDR3 is 19 amino acids long. The CDR3 sequence: CASSQALAGAVANTGELFF. DNA of the CDR3: TGCGCCAGCAGCCAAGCTCTAGCGGGAGCAGTAGCGAACACCGGGGAGCTGTTTTTT.

The genes are TRBV6-2 or TRBV6-3 and TRBJ2-2; D ambiguous. Trimming removed 6 bases at V and 6 bases at J, with 11 bases between. The CDR3 contains 13 residues. Germline-derived CDR1 and CDR2 are MNHEY and SVGEGT. CDR3 DNA sequence: TGTGCCAGCAGCCCGAGGCGCCCCGGGGAGCTGTTTTTT. Translation: CASSPRRPGELFF.

The chain employs TRBV5-1 and TRBJ2-1, with TRBD1 as a possible D gene (5 bases). Trimming took 4 bases from V and 8 from J, leaving 13 bases between them. This CDR3 is built from 13 residues. Germline V gene lookup returns CDR1 SGHRS and CDR2 YFSETQ. This chain's CDR3 is CASSPTGNHEQFF. The CDR3 coding sequence is TGCGCCAGCAGCCCTACAGGTAACCATGAGCAGTTCTTC.

This clone was observed once. At one end, the junction sequence differs from germline, possibly due to a read error. This chain connects TRBV7-2 to TRBJ1-4; D is undetermined. CDR1 and CDR2 (germline): SGHTA, FQGNSA. The CDR3 has 14 amino acids. CDR3 bases: TGTGCCAGCAGTTTAGGGTTAGGAGGGGAAAAACTGTTTTTT. This translates into CASSLGLGGEKLFF.

This clone was recorded only once. The J gene is TRBJ1-2, the V gene TRBV24-1; 8 nucleotides align to TRBD1. V shed 2 bases and J 8 bases; nucleotides not matched to a gene: 15. The CDR3 has 17 residues. The germline gives CDR1 KGHDR, CDR2 SFDVKD. CDR3 bases: TGTGCCACCAGTGATTCCAACCTCGACAGGGGAAAAGGGGGCTACACCTTC. Translation: CATSDSNLDRGKGGYTF.

The chain links TRBV28 to TRBJ2-7; perhaps TRBD1 as D (7 bases). The CDR3 spans 14 residues. The ends were cut back, 10 bases at V and 0 bases at J, with 16 bases in the middle. In germline, CDR1 is MDHEN, CDR2 SYDVKM. CDR3 amino acids: CATGGQLSSYEQYF. CDR3 nucleotides: TGTGCCACCGGGGGACAGCTGAGCTCCTACGAGCAGTACTTC.

The CDR3 sequence: CASGLRGDTDTQYF. CDR3 coding DNA: TGTGCCAGCGGATTGCGGGGGGACACAGATACGCAGTATTTT. J is TRBJ2-3 and V is TRBV9, with 8 bases matching TRBD2. Germline-derived CDR1 and CDR2 are SGDLS and YYNGEE. CDR3 length: 14 amino acids. Trimming cost V 7 bases and J 2 bases; bases outside gene matches: 6. Combining the CDR3 with reference TRBV9 and TRBJ2-3 gives the whole variable domain DSGVTQTPKHLITATGQRVTLRCSPRSGDLSVYWYQQSLDQGLQFLIQYYNGEERAKGNILERFSAQQFPDLHSELNLSSLELGDSALYFCASGLRGDTDTQYFGPGTRLTVL.

The chain is built from TRBV6-5 and TRBJ2-3, with 11 bases fitting TRBD2. The J segment lost 3 bases and the V segment lost 2 bases, leaving 4 bases of the junction unmatched. Germline CDR1 is MNHEY and CDR2 is SVGAGI. The CDR3 is made up of 16 amino acids. CDR3 in DNA: TGTGCCAGCAGTTACAGTCGACTAGCGGGGACAGATACGCAGTATTTT. Its translation: CASSYSRLAGTDTQYF.

The chain has TRBV29-1 and TRBJ2-1, with a weak D call TRBD2 (5 bases). With 5 bases removed from V and 6 bases from J, the gap between germline ends came to 11 bases. CDR1 is SQVTM, CDR2 ANQGSEA, per germline. This CDR3 is 12 amino acids long. In DNA form, the CDR3 reads TGCAGCGTTCTTGCGGGCGGCAATGAGCAGTTCTTC. This sequence encodes CSVLAGGNEQFF.

This clone was observed a few times. The CDR3 loop is CATSIRRNSPLHF. CDR3 in DNA: TGTGCCACCAGCATCCGCAGAAATTCACCCCTCCACTTT. The chain joins TRBV15 to TRBJ1-6, with unresolved D. Germline loops: CDR1 LNHNV, CDR2 YYDKDF (reference sequence). Trimming took off 4 bases at V and 7 bases at J, with 8 bases between the two ends. This CDR3 contains 13 residues.

V usage is TRBV11-3 and J usage is TRBJ2-3, with TRBD1 as a possible D gene (5 bases). Trimming removed 2 bases from V and 4 bases from J, with 19 bases in between. Germline assignment: CDR1 SGHNT and CDR2 YENEEA. This CDR3 spans 17 amino acids. The CDR3 coding sequence is TGTGCCAGCAGCTTATCTCAGGGCAAGGGGTTAGCAGATACGCAGTATTTT. Protein product: CASSLSQGKGLADTQYF.

The chain links TRBV5-5 to TRBJ1-4; D remains ambiguous. The germline V gene encodes CDR1 SGHKS and CDR2 YYEKEE (reference sequence). The CDR3 extends over 14 amino acids. The ends were cut back, 2 bases at V and 0 bases at J, with 5 bases in the middle. The CDR3 DNA reads TGTGCCAGCAGCTTCCGGGCAACTAATGAAAAACTGTTTTTT. It specifies CASSFRATNEKLFF.

V and J are TRBV3-1 (or the pseudogene TRBV3-2) and TRBJ2-7, with a possible D match to TRBD2 (6 bases). V lost 5 bases and J 0 bases, leaving 14 bases between the germline ends. CDR3 length: 15 residues. From germline, CDR1 is LGHDT and CDR2 YNNKEL (reference sequence). As DNA, the CDR3 is TGTGCCAGCAGCTCCCAGTCGCGGGGCTCCTACGAGCAGTACTTC. Its translation is CASSSQSRGSYEQYF.

The rearrangement joins TRBV7-2 to TRBJ2-3; TRBD1 aligns across 8 bases. This CDR3 region has 14 residues. Unmatched junction bases numbered 4, after V lost 7 bases and J lost 1 base. Germline V lookup: CDR1 SGHTA, CDR2 FQGNSA. CDR3 residues: CASNPDRGTDTQYF. The DNA of the CDR3 is TGTGCCAGCAATCCGGACAGGGGCACAGATACGCAGTATTTT. The full variable domain, completed using reference TRBV7-2 and TRBJ2-3, is GAGVSQSPSNKVTEKGKDVELRCDPISGHTALYWYRQSLGQGLEFLIYFQGNSAPDKSGLPSDRFSAERTGGSVSTLTIQRTQQEDSAVYLCASNPDRGTDTQYFGPGTRLTVL.

The chain is built from TRBV30 and TRBJ1-5, with TRBD1 identical over 7 bases. CDR3 length: 15 amino acids. CDR1 is GTSNPN, CDR2 SVGIG, per germline (reference sequence). After removal of 0 bases from V and 3 bases from J, the junction contained 5 bases not matched to a gene. CDR3 in DNA: TGTGCCTGGAGTGTACACAGGGGCCACAATCAGCCCCAGCATTTT. Residues: CAWSVHRGHNQPQHF. Together with reference TRBV30 and TRBJ1-5, the CDR3 gives the full variable domain: SQTIHQWPATLVQPVGSPLSLECTVEGTSNPNLYWYRQAAGRGLQLLFYSVGIGQISSEVPQNLSASRPQDRQFILSSKKLLLSDSGFYLCAWSVHRGHNQPQHFGDGTRLSIL.

The chain employs TRBV12-5 and TRBJ2-2; 14 bases are a match to TRBD2. The germline V gene encodes CDR1 LGHNT and CDR2 FRNRAP. V shed 3 bases, J shed 0 bases, and the junction held 6 bases outside the gene matches. This CDR3 has 19 residues. CDR3 sequence (DNA): TGTGCTAGTGGTTTCTTCGGGACTAGCGGGAGAGCGAACACCGGGGAGCTGTTTTTT. It is translated as CASGFFGTSGRANTGELFF.

J is TRBJ1-2 and V is TRBV28; 8 bases agree with TRBD1. V lost 7 bases to trimming and J lost 3 bases; unmatched junction nucleotides: 4. The V gene's germline CDR1 is MDHEN and CDR2 SYDVKM. The CDR3 is made up of 13 amino acids. In DNA, the CDR3 is TGTGCCAGCACCAGGGGGCGCGACTATGGCTACACCTTC. This sequence encodes CASTRGRDYGYTF.

Only a few counts were recorded for this clone. The gene calls are TRBV11-1 and TRBJ2-7; TRBD2 agrees at 8 bases. The CDR3 sequence is 16 residues long. J was trimmed by 4 bases and V by 2 bases; bases with no gene match: 10. Germline values: CDR1 SGHAT, CDR2 FQDESV (reference sequence). Here the CDR3 DNA reads TGTGCCAGCAGCTTAAGGCGGGGGGTCTCCACGTACGAGCAGTACTTC. Translation gives CASSLRRGVSTYEQYF. Looking up the rest from reference TRBV11-1 and TRBJ2-7 gives the full variable domain: EAEVAQSPRYKITEKSQAVAFWCDPISGHATLYWYRQILGQGPELLVQFQDESVVDDSQLPKDRFSAERLKGVDSTLKIQPAELGDSAMYLCASSLRRGVSTYEQYFGPGTRLTVT.